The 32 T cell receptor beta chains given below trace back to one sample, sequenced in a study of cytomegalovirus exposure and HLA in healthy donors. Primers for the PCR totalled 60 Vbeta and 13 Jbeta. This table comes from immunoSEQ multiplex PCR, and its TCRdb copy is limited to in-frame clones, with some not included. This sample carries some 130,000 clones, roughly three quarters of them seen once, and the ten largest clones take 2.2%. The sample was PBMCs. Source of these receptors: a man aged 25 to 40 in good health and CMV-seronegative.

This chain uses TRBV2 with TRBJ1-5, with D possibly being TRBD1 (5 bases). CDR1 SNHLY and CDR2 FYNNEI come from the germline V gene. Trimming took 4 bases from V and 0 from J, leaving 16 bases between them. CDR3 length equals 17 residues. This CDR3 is CASSGQTGSYSNQPQHF. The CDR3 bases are TGTGCCAGCAGTGGACAGACCGGGAGCTATAGCAATCAGCCCCAGCATTTT.

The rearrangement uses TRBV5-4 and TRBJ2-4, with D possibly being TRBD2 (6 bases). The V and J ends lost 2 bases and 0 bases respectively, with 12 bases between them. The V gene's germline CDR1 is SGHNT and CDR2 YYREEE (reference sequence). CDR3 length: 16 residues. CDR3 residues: CASSFGGPLAKNIQYF. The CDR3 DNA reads TGTGCCAGCAGCTTTGGAGGGCCCCTAGCCAAAAACATTCAGTACTTC.

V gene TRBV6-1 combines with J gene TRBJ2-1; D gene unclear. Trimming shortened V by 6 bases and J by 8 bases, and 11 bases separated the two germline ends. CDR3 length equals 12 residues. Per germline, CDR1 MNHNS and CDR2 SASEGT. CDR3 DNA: TGTGCCAGCAGCCCTCTTCGAGATGAGCAGTTCTTC. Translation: CASSPLRDEQFF.

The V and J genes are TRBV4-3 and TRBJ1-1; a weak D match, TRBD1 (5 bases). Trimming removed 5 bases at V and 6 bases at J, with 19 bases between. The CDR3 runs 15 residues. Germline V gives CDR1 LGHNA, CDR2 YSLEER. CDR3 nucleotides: TGCGCCAGCAGCGCATACCTCCAGGGTGGGGCTGAAGCTTTCTTT. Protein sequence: CASSAYLQGGAEAFF.

The CDR3 DNA follows: TGTGCCAGCAGCTTAGGAGGGACTAGCAACAATGAGCAGTTCTTC. Protein sequence: CASSLGGTSNNEQFF. The rearrangement uses TRBV7-2 and TRBJ2-1; the match to TRBD2 covers 9 bases. The J segment lost 5 bases and the V segment lost 1 base, leaving 3 bases of the junction unmatched. The CDR3 runs 15 residues. Germline assignment: CDR1 SGHTA and CDR2 FQGNSA.

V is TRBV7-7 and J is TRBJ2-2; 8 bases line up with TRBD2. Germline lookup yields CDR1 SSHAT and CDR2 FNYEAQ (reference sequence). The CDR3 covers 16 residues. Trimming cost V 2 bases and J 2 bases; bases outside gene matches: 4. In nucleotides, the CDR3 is TGTGCCAGCAGCTTACCAGCGGGAGTAAACACCGGGGAGCTGTTTTTT. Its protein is CASSLPAGVNTGELFF. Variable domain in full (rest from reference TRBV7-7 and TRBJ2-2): GAGVSQSPRYKVTKRGQDVTLRCDPISSHATLYWYQQALGQGPEFLTYFNYEAQPDKSGLPSDRFSAERPEGSISTLTIQRTEQRDSAMYRCASSLPAGVNTGELFFGEGSRLTVL.

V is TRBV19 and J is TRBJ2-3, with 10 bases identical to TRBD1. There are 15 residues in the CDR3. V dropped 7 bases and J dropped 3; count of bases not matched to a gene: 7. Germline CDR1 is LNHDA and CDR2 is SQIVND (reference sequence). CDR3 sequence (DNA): TGTGCCAGTACCAAGGGACAGGGGTTTACAGATACGCAGTATTTT. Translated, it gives CASTKGQGFTDTQYF.

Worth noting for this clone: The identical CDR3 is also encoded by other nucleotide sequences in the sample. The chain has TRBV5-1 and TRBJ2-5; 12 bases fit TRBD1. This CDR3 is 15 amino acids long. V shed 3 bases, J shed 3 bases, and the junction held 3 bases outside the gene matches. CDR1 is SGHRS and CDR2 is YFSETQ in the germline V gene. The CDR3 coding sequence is TGCGCCAGCAGCTCCGGGACAGGGGGCGAAGAGACCCAGTACTTC. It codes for CASSSGTGGEETQYF.

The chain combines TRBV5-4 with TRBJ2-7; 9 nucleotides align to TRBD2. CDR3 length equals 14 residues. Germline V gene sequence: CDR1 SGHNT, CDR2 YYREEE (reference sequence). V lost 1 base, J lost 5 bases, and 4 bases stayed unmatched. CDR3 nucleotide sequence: TGTGCCAGCAGCTTGAAAAGCGGGAGGAACGAGCAGTACTTC. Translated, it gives CASSLKSGRNEQYF.

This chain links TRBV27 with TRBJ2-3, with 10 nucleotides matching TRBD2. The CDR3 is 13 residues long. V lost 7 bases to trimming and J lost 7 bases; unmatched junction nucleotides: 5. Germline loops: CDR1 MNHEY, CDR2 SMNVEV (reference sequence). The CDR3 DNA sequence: TGTGCCAGCACCCGGACTAGCGGTTATACGCAGTATTTT. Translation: CASTRTSGYTQYF.

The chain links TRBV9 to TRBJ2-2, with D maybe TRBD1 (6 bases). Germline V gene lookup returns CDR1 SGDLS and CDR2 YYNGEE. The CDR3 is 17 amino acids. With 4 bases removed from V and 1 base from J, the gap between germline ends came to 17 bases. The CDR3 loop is CASSLLPGHLNTGELFF. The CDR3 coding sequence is TGTGCCAGCAGCCTCTTACCGGGACACCTGAACACCGGGGAGCTGTTTTTT.

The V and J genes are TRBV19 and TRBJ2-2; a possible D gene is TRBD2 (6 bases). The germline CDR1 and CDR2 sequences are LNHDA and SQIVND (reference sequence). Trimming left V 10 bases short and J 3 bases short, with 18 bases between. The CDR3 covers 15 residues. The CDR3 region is CATRGRGWHTGELFF. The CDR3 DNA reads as TGTGCCACTCGGGGCCGGGGGTGGCACACCGGGGAGCTGTTTTTT. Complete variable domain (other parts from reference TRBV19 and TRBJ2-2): DGGITQSPKYLFRKEGQNVTLSCEQNLNHDAMYWYRQDPGQGLRLIYYSQIVNDFQKGDIAEGYSVSREKKESFPLTVTSAQKNPTAFYLCATRGRGWHTGELFFGEGSRLTVL.

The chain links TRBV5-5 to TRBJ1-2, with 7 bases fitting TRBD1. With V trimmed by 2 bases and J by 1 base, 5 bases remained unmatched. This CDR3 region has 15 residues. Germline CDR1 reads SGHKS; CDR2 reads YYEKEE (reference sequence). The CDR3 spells CASSFPAGGNYGYTF. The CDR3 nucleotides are TGTGCCAGCAGCTTCCCGGCAGGGGGTAACTATGGCTACACCTTC. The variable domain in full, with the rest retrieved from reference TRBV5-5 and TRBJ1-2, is DAGVTQSPTHLIKTRGQQVTLRCSPISGHKSVSWYQQVLGQGPQFIFQYYEKEERGRGNFPDRFSARQFPNYSSELNVNALLLGDSALYLCASSFPAGGNYGYTFGSGTRLTVV.

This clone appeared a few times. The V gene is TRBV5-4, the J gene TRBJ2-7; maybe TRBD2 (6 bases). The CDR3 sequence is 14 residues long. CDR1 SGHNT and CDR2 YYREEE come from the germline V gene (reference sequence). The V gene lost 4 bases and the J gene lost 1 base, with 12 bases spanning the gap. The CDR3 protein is CASSPSSVSYEQYF. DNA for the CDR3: TGTGCCAGCAGCCCATCTAGCGTTTCCTACGAGCAGTACTTC.

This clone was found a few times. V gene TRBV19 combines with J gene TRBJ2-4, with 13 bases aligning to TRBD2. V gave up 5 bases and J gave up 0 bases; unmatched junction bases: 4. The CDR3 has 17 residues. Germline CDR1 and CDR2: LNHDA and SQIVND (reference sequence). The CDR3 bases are TGTGCCAGTAGTCCGGGACTAGCGGGACTAGCCAAAAACATTCAGTACTTC. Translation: CASSPGLAGLAKNIQYF.

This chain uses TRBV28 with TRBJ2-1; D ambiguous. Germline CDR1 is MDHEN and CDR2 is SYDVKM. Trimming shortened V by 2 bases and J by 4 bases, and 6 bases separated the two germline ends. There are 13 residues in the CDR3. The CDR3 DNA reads TGTGCCAGCAGTTTAGGCGGATACAATGAGCAGTTCTTC. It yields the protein CASSLGGYNEQFF.

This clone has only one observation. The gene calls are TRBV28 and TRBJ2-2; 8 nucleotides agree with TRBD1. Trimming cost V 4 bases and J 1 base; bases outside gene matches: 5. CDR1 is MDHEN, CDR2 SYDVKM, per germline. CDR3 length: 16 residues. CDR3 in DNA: TGTGCCAGCAGTTCTAGGACAGGGCTGAACACCGGGGAGCTGTTTTTT. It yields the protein CASSSRTGLNTGELFF.

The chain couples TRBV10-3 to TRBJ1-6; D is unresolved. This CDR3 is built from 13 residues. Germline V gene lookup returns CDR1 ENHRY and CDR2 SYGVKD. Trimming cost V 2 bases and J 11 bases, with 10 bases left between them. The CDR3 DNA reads TGTGCCATCAGTGAGAACCCCCCAGCACCCCTCCACTTT. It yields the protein CAISENPPAPLHF.

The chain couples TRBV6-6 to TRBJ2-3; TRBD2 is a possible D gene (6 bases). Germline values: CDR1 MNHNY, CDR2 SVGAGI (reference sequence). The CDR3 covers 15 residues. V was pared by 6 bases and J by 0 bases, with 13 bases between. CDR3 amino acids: CASSFSGASTDTQYF. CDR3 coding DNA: TGTGCCAGCAGCTTTAGCGGAGCTAGCACAGATACGCAGTATTTT.

CDR3 DNA: TGTGCCTGCGTTGGAGCGGGAGCAACTGAGCAGTTCTTC. Translated, it gives CACVGAGATEQFF. J is TRBJ2-1 and V is TRBV10-3; 8 bases are a match to TRBD2. CDR1 is ENHRY and CDR2 is SYGVKD in the germline V gene. V shed 11 bases and J 9 bases; nucleotides not matched to a gene: 12. This CDR3 has 13 amino acids.

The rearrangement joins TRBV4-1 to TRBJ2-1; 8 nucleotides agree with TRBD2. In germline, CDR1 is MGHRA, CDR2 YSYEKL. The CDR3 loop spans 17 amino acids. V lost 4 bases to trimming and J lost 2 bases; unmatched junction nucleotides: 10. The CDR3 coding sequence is TGCGCCAGCAGCCCCCGACTAGCGCGCCACGCCTACAATGAGCAGTTCTTC. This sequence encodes CASSPRLARHAYNEQFF.

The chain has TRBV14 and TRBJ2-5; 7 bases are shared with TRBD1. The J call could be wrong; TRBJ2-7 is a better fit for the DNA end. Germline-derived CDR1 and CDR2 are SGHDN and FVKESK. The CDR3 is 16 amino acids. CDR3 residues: CASSQGQGRAGYEQYF. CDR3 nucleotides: TGTGCCAGCAGCCAAGGACAGGGTCGTGCGGGCTACGAGCAGTACTTC.

CDR3 bases: TGTGCCAGTAGTATAGATGGCCGTTCCTACAATGAGCAGTTCTTC. Its translation: CASSIDGRSYNEQFF. The genes are TRBV19 and TRBJ2-1; D uncertain. The length of the CDR3 is 15 residues. CDR1 and CDR2 (germline): LNHDA, SQIVND (reference sequence). The germline V and J ends were trimmed by 0 bases and 1 base, with 7 bases remaining between them.

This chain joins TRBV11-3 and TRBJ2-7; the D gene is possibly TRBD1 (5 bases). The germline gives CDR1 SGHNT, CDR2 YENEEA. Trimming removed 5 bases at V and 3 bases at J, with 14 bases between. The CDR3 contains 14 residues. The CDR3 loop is CASSPSGRDYEQYF. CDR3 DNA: TGTGCCAGCAGCCCTTCGGGCAGGGACTACGAGCAGTACTTC.

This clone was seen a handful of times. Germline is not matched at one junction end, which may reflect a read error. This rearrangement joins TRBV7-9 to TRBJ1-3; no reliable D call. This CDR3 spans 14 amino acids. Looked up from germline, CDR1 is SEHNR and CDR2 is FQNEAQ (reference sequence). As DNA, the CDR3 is TGTGCCAGCAGCCTAGCCGGTAGAGGAAACACCATATATTTT. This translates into CASSLAGRGNTIYF. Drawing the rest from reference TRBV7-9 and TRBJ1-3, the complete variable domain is DTGVSQNPRHKITKRGQNVTFRCDPISEHNRLYWYRQTLGQGPEFLTYFQNEAQLEKSRLLSDRFSAERPKGSFSTLEIQRTEQGDSAMYLCASSLAGRGNTIYFGEGSWLTVV.

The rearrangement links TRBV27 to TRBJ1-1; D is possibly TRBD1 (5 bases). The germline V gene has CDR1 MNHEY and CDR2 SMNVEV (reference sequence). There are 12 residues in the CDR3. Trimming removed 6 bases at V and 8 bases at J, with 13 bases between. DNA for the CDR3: TGTGCCAGCAGACACGGTGGGGGGGAAGCTTTCTTT. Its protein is CASRHGGGEAFF.

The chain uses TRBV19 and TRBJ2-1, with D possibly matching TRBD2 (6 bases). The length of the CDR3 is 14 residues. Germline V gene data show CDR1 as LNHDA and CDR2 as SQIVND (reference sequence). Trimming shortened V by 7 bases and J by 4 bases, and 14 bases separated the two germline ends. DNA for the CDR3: TGTGCCAGTAAACTAGCCGACTTGTACAATGAGCAGTTCTTC. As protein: CASKLADLYNEQFF. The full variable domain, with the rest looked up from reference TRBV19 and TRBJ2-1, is DGGITQSPKYLFRKEGQNVTLSCEQNLNHDAMYWYRQDPGQGLRLIYYSQIVNDFQKGDIAEGYSVSREKKESFPLTVTSAQKNPTAFYLCASKLADLYNEQFFGPGTRLTVL.

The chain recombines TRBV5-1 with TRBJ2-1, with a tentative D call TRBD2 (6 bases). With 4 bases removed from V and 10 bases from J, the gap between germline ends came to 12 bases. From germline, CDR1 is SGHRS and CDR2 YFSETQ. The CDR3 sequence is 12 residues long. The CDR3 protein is CASSPPGVEQFF. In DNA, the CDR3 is TGCGCCAGCAGCCCCCCGGGGGTCGAGCAGTTCTTC.

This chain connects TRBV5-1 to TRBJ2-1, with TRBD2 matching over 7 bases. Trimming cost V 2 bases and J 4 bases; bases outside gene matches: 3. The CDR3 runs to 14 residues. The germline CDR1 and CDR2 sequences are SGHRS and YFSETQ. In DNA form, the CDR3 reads TGCGCCAGCAGCTTCCAGCGGGATTACAATGAGCAGTTCTTC. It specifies CASSFQRDYNEQFF.

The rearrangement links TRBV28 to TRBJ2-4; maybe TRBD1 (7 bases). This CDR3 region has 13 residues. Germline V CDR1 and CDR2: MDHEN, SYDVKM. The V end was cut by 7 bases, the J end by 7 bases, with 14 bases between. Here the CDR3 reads CASTPGGMNIQYF. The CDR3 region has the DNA TGTGCCAGCACCCCAGGGGGGATGAACATTCAGTACTTC.

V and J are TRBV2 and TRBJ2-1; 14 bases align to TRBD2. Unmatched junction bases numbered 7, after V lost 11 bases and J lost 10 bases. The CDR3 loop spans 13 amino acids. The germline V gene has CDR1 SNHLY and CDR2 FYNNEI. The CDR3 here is CAGTSGGRSEQFF. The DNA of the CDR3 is TGTGCCGGGACTAGCGGGGGCCGGAGCGAGCAGTTCTTC. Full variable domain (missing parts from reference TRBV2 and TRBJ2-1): EPEVTQTPSHQVTQMGQEVILRCVPISNHLYFYWYRQILGQKVEFLVSFYNNEISEKSEIFDDQFSVERPDGSNFTLKIRSTKLEDSAMYFCAGTSGGRSEQFFGPGTRLTVL.

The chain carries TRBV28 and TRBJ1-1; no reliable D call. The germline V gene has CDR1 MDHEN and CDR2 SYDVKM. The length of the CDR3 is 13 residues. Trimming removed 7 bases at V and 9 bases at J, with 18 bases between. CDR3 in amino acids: CASTPPRLNKAFF. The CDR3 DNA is TGTGCCAGCACCCCCCCCCGACTCAACAAAGCTTTCTTT.